Presented here are 8 T cell receptor beta chains from one specimen sequenced in a study of cytomegalovirus exposure and HLA in healthy donors. A multiplex PCR was run with 60 Vbeta primers and 13 Jbeta primers. Sequencing used immunoSEQ multiplex PCR; TCRdb keeps in-frame clones, though not all of them. The sample lists 130,000 to 150,000 clones; roughly 82% were seen once. The sample consisted of PBMCs. Every receptor here comes from a male donor in good health and CMV-seronegative.

The chain couples TRBV10-3 to TRBJ2-1; TRBD1 might be the D (5 bases). The V end lost 9 bases, the J end lost 6 bases, and 18 bases lay between the germline ends. Germline CDR1 is ENHRY and CDR2 is SYGVKD. The CDR3 consists of 14 residues. CDR3 residues: CAIGVHNSVNEQFF. The CDR3 DNA reads as TGTGCCATAGGGGTGCACAATTCTGTCAATGAGCAGTTCTTC.

The chain is built from TRBV28 and TRBJ2-1; a possible D gene is TRBD2 (5 bases). This CDR3 has 14 residues. Germline CDR1 is MDHEN and CDR2 is SYDVKM. The V gene lost 9 bases and the J gene lost 9 bases, with 21 bases spanning the gap. This CDR3 is CASGREISSSEQFF. Written as DNA, the CDR3 is TGTGCCAGTGGTAGGGAGATATCTAGTAGTGAGCAGTTCTTC.

This chain uses TRBV6-6 with TRBJ1-2, with TRBD1 matching over 7 bases. Germline V lookup: CDR1 MNHNY, CDR2 SVGAGI (reference sequence). The J segment lost 8 bases and the V segment lost 0 bases, leaving 12 bases of the junction unmatched. The length of the CDR3 is 16 residues. CDR3: CASSYSKRTGLKGYTF. In nucleotides, the CDR3 is TGTGCCAGCAGTTACTCGAAGAGGACAGGTCTGAAAGGCTACACCTTC.

The V gene is TRBV2, the J gene TRBJ2-3, with 14 positions matching TRBD2. This CDR3 is built from 15 residues. Per the germline V gene, CDR1 is SNHLY and CDR2 is FYNNEI. V lost 6 bases, J lost 4 bases, and 3 bases stayed unmatched. CDR3 protein: CASRGTSGRADTQYF. The CDR3, as DNA: TGTGCCAGCAGAGGGACTAGCGGGAGAGCAGATACGCAGTATTTT.

With regard to this clone: A read error may account for a junction end that differs from germline. The chain is built from TRBV7-9 and TRBJ2-7, with a possible D match to TRBD2 (6 bases). Germline V CDR1 and CDR2: SEHNR, FQNEAQ (reference sequence). The CDR3 contains 14 residues. As DNA, the CDR3 is TGTTCCAGCAGCTCCACTAGCACCCCCTACGAGCAGTACTTC. Translated: CSSSSTSTPYEQYF.

The CDR3 region is CASSPLPGQGETEAFF. CDR3 sequence (DNA): TGTGCCAGCAGTCCCCTACCCGGACAGGGCGAAACTGAAGCTTTCTTT. This chain connects TRBV27 to TRBJ1-1; 8 positions agree with TRBD1. Trimming cost V 5 bases and J 5 bases; bases outside gene matches: 13. CDR3 length: 16 residues. From germline, CDR1 is MNHEY and CDR2 SMNVEV (reference sequence).

The CDR3 coding sequence is TGTGCCAGCAGCTTAACGGAGCTAGCGGGAGGGAATGAGCAGTTCTTC. This codes for CASSLTELAGGNEQFF. The rearrangement uses TRBV7-3 and TRBJ2-1; 12 bases are a match to TRBD2. The CDR3 runs to 16 residues. Germline V gene sequence: CDR1 SGHTA, CDR2 FQGTGA. V shed 0 bases and J 7 bases; nucleotides not matched to a gene: 4.

CDR3 protein: CASSPGSGGFNYGYTF. The CDR3 region has the DNA TGTGCCAGCAGTCCGGGTTCGGGGGGATTTAACTATGGCTACACCTTC. This chain uses TRBV27 with TRBJ1-2; weak D call: TRBD1 (5 bases). Germline CDR1 and CDR2: MNHEY and SMNVEV (reference sequence). V lost 5 bases to trimming and J lost 1 base, with 17 bases between them. The length of the CDR3 is 16 residues.